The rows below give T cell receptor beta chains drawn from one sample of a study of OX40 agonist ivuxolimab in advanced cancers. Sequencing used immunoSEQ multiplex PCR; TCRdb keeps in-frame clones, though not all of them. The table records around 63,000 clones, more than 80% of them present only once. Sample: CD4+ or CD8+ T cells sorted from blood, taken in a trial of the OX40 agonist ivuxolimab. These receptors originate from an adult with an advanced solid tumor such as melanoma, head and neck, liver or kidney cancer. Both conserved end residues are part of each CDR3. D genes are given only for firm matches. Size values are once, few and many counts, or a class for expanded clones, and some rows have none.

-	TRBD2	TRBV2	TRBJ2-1	CASRRTSGGAIDEQFF	TGTGCCAGCAGGAGGACTAGCGGGGGGGCCATCGATGAGCAGTTCTTC
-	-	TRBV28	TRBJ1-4	CASSLFGDGLFF	TGTGCCAGCAGTTTATTTGGGGACGGACTGTTTTTT
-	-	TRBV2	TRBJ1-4	CASSEERGYEKLFF	TGTGCCAGCAGTGAAGAAAGGGGGTACGAAAAACTGTTTTTT
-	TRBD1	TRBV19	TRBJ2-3	CASSADRDFPDTQYF	TGTGCCAGTAGCGCGGACAGGGACTTCCCAGATACGCAGTATTTT
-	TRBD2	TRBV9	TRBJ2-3	CASNTGTSGTDTQYF	TGTGCCAGCAACACCGGGACTAGCGGCACAGATACGCAGTATTTT
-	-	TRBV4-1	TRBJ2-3	CASSRLTGGPSGDTQYF	TGCGCCAGCAGCCGACTTACGGGGGGCCCCTCGGGGGATACGCAGTATTTT
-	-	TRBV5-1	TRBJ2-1	CASLQGLSYNEQFF	TGCGCCAGCCTACAGGGTTTATCCTACAATGAGCAGTTCTTC
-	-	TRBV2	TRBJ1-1	CASSEGGFRGTEAFF	TGTGCCAGCAGTGAAGGGGGTTTCCGGGGCACTGAAGCTTTCTTT
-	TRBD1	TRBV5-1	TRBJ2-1	CASSHRDRGVNEQFF	TGCGCCAGCAGCCACCGGGACAGGGGGGTCAATGAGCAGTTCTTC
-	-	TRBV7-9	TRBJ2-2	CASSRTEVNTGELFF	TGTGCCAGCAGCCGGACGGAAGTGAACACCGGGGAGCTGTTTTTT
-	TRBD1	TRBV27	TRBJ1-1	CASRKTGANTEAFF	TGTGCCAGCAGGAAGACAGGGGCGAACACTGAAGCTTTCTTT
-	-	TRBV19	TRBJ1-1	CASSIVGSSGTEAFF	TGTGCCAGTAGTATAGTCGGGTCATCGGGCACTGAAGCTTTCTTT
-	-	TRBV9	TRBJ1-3	CASSVGPQGINTIYF	TGTGCCAGCAGCGTAGGGCCACAGGGTATAAACACCATATATTTT
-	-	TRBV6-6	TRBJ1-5	CASSPHSNQPQHF	TGTGCCAGCAGCCCACACAGCAATCAGCCCCAGCATTTT
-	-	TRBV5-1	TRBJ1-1	CASSLGPDRNTEAFF	TGCGCCAGCAGCTTGGGTCCCGACAGGAACACTGAAGCTTTCTTT
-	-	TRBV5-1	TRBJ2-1	CASNPKGPEEQFF	TGCGCCAGCAACCCAAAGGGCCCGGAAGAGCAGTTCTTC
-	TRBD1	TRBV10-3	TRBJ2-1	CAISGTGSNEQFF	TGTGCCATCAGCGGGACAGGGAGCAATGAGCAGTTCTTC
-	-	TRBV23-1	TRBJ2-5	CASSQSRGQVRRQETQYF	TGCGCCAGCAGTCAATCGCGGGGTCAGGTCAGAAGGCAAGAGACCCAGTACTTC
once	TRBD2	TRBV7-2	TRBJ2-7	CASSFTTSGYEQYF	TGTGCCAGCAGTTTCACGACTAGCGGCTACGAGCAGTACTTC
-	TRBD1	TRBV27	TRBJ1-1	CASSFVRQGRTEAFF	TGTGCCAGCAGTTTCGTCCGACAGGGGAGAACTGAAGCTTTCTTT
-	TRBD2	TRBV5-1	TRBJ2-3	CASSRLAGATDTQYF	TGCGCCAGCAGTCGACTAGCGGGGGCCACAGATACGCAGTATTTT
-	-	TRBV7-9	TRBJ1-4	CASSFFEKLFF	TGTGCCAGCAGCTTCTTTGAAAAACTGTTTTTT
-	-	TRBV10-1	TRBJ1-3	CASSDPGNTIYF	TGCGCCAGCAGTGATCCAGGGAACACCATATATTTT
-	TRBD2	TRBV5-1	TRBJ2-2	CASSFGLAGIGTGELFF	TGCGCCAGCAGCTTCGGACTAGCGGGGATTGGGACCGGGGAGCTGTTTTTT
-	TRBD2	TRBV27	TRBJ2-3	CASSSLAGGPTDTQYF	TGTGCCAGCAGTTCTTTAGCGGGAGGGCCAACAGATACGCAGTATTTT
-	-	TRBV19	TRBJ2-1	CASRYDRSYNEQFF	TGTGCCAGTAGGTATGACAGGTCCTACAATGAGCAGTTCTTC
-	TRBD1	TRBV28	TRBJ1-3	CASSARQGAWNTIYF	TGTGCCAGCAGCGCAAGACAGGGGGCTTGGAACACCATATATTTT
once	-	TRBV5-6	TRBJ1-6	CASSRTYNNSPLHF	TGTGCCAGCAGCCGTACATATAATAATTCACCCCTCCACTTT
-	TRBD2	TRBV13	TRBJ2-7	CASSDRLAHEQYF	TGTGCCAGCAGCGACCGACTAGCCCACGAGCAGTACTTC
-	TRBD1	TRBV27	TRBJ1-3	CASSIQGANGNTIYF	TGTGCCAGCAGTATACAGGGGGCGAATGGAAACACCATATATTTT
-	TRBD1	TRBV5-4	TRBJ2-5	CASSLGDRQETQYF	TGTGCCAGCAGCTTGGGGGACAGGCAAGAGACCCAGTACTTC
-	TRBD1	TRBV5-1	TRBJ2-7	CASSFEFTGGEQYF	TGCGCCAGCAGCTTTGAATTCACAGGGGGCGAGCAGTACTTC
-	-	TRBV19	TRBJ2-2	CASSDRGSRGTGELFF	TGTGCCAGTAGTGATCGGGGTTCAAGGGGGACCGGGGAGCTGTTTTTT
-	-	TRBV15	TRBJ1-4	CATSRDLPLTGYEKLFF	TGTGCCACCAGCAGAGATCTCCCCCTGACAGGATACGAAAAACTGTTTTTT
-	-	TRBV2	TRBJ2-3	CASSEWGRSSTDTQYF	TGTGCCAGCAGTGAATGGGGTCGGAGTAGCACAGATACGCAGTATTTT
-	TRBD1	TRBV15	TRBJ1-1	CATSRKDRGVTEAFF	TGTGCCACCAGCAGAAAGGACAGGGGCGTCACTGAAGCTTTCTTT